This TCR beta chain was sequenced in a study of blood T cell repertoires in COVID-19. Study context: Researchers got acute and convalescent COVID-19 samples from the United States, Italy and Spain. PBMCs, B-cell-depleted T cells, or T cells provided the cDNA or gDNA that made up the material.

This clone is a singleton in its sample. There are 13 residues in the CDR3. From germline, CDR1 is LGHNA and CDR2 YSLEER. The ends were cut back, 0 bases at V and 2 bases at J, with 4 bases in the middle. Per the authors' pipeline: For nucleated cells, counts were estimated from reference gene primer amplification. The protocol was immunoSEQ multiplex PCR, while the TCRdb copy is restricted to in-frame clones and leaves out a portion. V, J and clone size derive from that table, while D and trimming were established from the DNA sequence. The sample consists of 200,000 to 300,000 clones, more than 70% of them appearing once.

The chain recombines TRBV4-3 with TRBJ1-2; D not resolved. The origin of this receptor is a woman in her thirties or forties who had recovered from COVID-19. Input material: peripheral blood. Here the CDR3 reads CASSQDRNYGYTF. CDR3 DNA: TGCGCCAGCAGCCAAGACAGGAACTATGGCTACACCTTC.